This T cell receptor beta chain was sequenced during a study of T cells in Graves' hyperthyroidism and ophthalmopathy. Germline V CDR1 and CDR2: SNHLY, FYNNEI. V shed 6 bases and J 5 bases; nucleotides not matched to a gene: 17. The CDR3 is 18 residues long. Researchers took RNA transcripts and amplified the TCR beta CDR3 regions from them. First-round RT-PCR targeting the TCR CDR3 was performed with the HTBI primer set. One entry per CDR3 protein results from TCRdb running MiXCR on the multiplex PCR reads. The sample has around 690,000 distinct CDR3 sequences; roughly 17% are singletons. Ten or more counts support this clonotype. On the basis of clinical symptoms, serum thyroxine and TRAb, thyroid ultrasound and orbital computed tomography, diagnoses were made.

Sequencing used blood. The V call is TRBV2, the J call TRBJ2-2, with 8 nucleotides matching TRBD2. This clonotype was sampled from a man in his forties or fifties with Graves' hyperthyroidism. As DNA, the CDR3 is TGTGCCAGCAGCAGTGGGCTACTAGCGGAGCGAAGGACCGGGGAGCTGTTTTTT. Amino acid sequence: CASSSGLLAERRTGELFF.